This T cell receptor beta chain was captured by sequencing in a study of T cell responses to AZD1222 COVID-19 vaccine. Deletions cut 2 bases from V and 5 bases from J, with 9 bases between. CDR1 GTSNPN and CDR2 SVGIG come from the germline V gene (reference sequence). The CDR3 spans 12 residues. The table came from immunoSEQ multiplex PCR; TCRdb's copy has only in-frame clones and leaves some out. The sample lists 80,000 to 95,000 clones; 85% to 90% were seen once. The source was peripheral blood, collected on day 0 of MenACWY control vaccination. This clonotype was sampled from an adult in good health. The chain has TRBV30 and TRBJ1-2; D ambiguous. The CDR3 reads CAWSWGEYGYTF. In nucleotides, the CDR3 is TGTGCCTGGAGTTGGGGAGAATATGGCTACACCTTC.